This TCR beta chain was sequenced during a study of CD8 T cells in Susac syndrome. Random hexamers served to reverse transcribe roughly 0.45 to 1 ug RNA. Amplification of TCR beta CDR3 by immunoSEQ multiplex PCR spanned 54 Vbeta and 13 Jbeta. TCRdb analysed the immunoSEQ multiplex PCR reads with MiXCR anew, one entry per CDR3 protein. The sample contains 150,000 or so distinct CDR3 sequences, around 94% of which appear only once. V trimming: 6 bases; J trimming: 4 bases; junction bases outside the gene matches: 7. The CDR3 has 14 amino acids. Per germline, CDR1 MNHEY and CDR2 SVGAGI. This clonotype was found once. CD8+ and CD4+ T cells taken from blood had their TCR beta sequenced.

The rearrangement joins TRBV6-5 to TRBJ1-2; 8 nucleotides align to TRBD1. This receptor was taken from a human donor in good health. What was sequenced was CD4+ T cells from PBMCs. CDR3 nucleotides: TGTGCCAGCAGGGACAGGGTCCTACTCTATGGCTACACCTTC. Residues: CASRDRVLLYGYTF.